This T cell receptor (beta chain) was identified in a study of early T cells in non-severe SARS-CoV-2 infection (TCRdb year 2021). General notes on the study: Because TCR sequencing relied on bulk RNA taken from unsorted whole blood, pairing of alpha and beta chains was not possible.

Beyond this particular receptor, the publication reports: VDJdb matching was skewed toward anti-spike CD8 responses and likely underestimated virus-specific expansions, missing private and CD4 specificities.

V is cut by 4 bases and J by 1 base, and the space between the germline ends is 10 bases. Taken from cysteine to phenylalanine, the CDR3 has 13 residues. The read is trimmed to its CDR3 DNA, 39 bases read in frame from base 1. CDR1 DFQATT and CDR2 SNEGSKA are derived from the germline V gene (reference sequence). Library preparation employed 5' RACE. The sequencing machine was a NextSeq 500. The TCR library protocol attached unique molecular identifiers to individual cDNA molecules to correct for sequencing error and PCR bias. Both TCR alpha and beta chains were sequenced, and tight co-correlation was observed between alpha and beta sequence abundances in each sample. Per the original workflow: V gene, J gene and CDR3 annotation of TCR sequences was performed with Decombinator V4. TCRs were defined as expanded if a significant change between any two time points was detected under a Poisson model with p below 0.0001. TCR abundances were normalised to the total number of TCRs sequenced per sample and were expressed as counts per million. TRAV1-2 paired with TRAJ12, TRAJ20 or TRAJ33 defined MAIT TCRs, while TRAV10 paired with TRAJ18 defined iNKT TCRs. VDJdb, accessed 1 November 2021, was searched for CMV, EBV and SARS-CoV-2 annotated TCRs, excluding TCRs annotated for multiple antigens. TCRdb reprocessing: public reads trimmed at Q25 with fastp, clones called with MiXCR, in-frame beta chains kept. Rows are unified per CDR3 protein, each entry keeping the most common DNA and genes. In this record, the V and J calls reflect TCRdb's handling and not the investigators' own analysis. This sample is represented by tens of thousands of distinct CDR3 sequences; around 5.2% of them were singletons. The ten biggest clones cover roughly 3.6% of the sample.

Turning to this clonotype: Its binding antigen is unknown. Per-base quality was not reported, and no clone a single base away is much larger than it.

A case-control design nested within a healthcare worker cohort in London, UK, was used, with weekly nasopharyngeal swab PCR tests and blood sampling performed. Healthcare workers were recruited during the week of the UK lockdown, between 23 and 31 March 2020, and followed weekly for up to roughly 15 weeks. Sequences were obtained from whole blood. The TCR sequence derives from an adult who was a healthcare worker with PCR-confirmed SARS-CoV-2 infection or an uninfected control (not recorded which). The chain is assembled from TRBV20-1 and TRBJ2-5; the D gene is possibly TRBD2, with 5 bases matching. The CDR3 region: CSAMKRVQETQYF. Read as DNA, the sequence is TGCAGTGCTATGAAGAGGGTCCAAGAGACCCAGTACTTC.